This paragraph covers one T cell receptor (beta chain) sequence. This sample stems from a study of T cell changes during pregnancy in multiple sclerosis. Germline V gene lookup returns CDR1 SGHAT and CDR2 FQNNGV. Trimming pared 1 base from V and 3 bases from J, leaving 13 bases between. This CDR3 spans 15 amino acids. Data came from immunoSEQ multiplex PCR; TCRdb stores just in-frame clones and leaves some out. The table shows around 33,000 clones, with roughly 90% occurring only once. This receptor was obtained from a female donor in good health, enrolled as a control in a pregnancy study. V gene TRBV11-2 combines with J gene TRBJ2-7, with D possibly matching TRBD1 (6 bases). Sequenced material: CD4+ T cells from peripheral blood mononuclear cells, taken in the third trimester of pregnancy. The DNA of the CDR3 is TGTGCCAGCAGCTTAGTCCCAGGGGCCGGCTACGAGCAGTACTTC. Translating it yields CASSLVPGAGYEQYF.